This entry features one T cell receptor (beta chain) sequence. Its antigen target is currently unknown. The input lacks base qualities; no much larger clone sits a single base away. The data were obtained in a study of CD8+ T cells in alopecia areata (dated by TCRdb to 2016 to 2019). For the study in its entirety: High-throughput TCRbeta sequencing was used to examine T cell clonal expansion in alopecia areata in both the C3H/HeJ mouse model and human patients. On the human side, TCRbeta sequencing was run on scalp tissue and on sorted CD4+ and CD8+ peripheral blood T cells from healthy controls and from alopecia areata patients with either patchy or totalis/universalis disease. Scalp clonality was compared among normal scalp (n=4), patchy alopecia areata scalp (n=8), and alopecia totalis/universalis scalp (n=8). The RNA source kit depended on sample type: the PAXgene miRNA kit for fixed scalp, the miRNeasy kit for PBMCs, and the RNeasy kit for mouse skin. Amplification of TCRbeta CDR3 regions was done by immunoSEQ multiplex PCR using 35 Vbeta forward primers and 13 Jbeta reverse primers.

Here is what the overall study found, with its caveats: TCR sequences shared between patients were less clear than in mice, possibly partly because of HLA diversity in the patient population. Unlike mouse skin, which is dominated by gammadelta T cells, normal human skin has resident alphabeta T cells that are also sequenced, and this complicates analysis of the scalp TCR repertoire. Compared with normal scalp, lesional scalp, particularly in alopecia totalis/universalis, had higher clonality and more expanded CD8+ clones, which suggests antigenic drive.

The library was prepared using the immunoSEQ multiplex PCR assay. For TCR sequencing, RNA was extracted from every sample and reverse transcribed into cDNA to serve as template. SuperScript III was used for first-strand cDNA synthesis, primed with a 2:1 mix of oligo-dT and random hexamers. Amplification bias was assessed with a synthetic immune receptor repertoire, and residual bias was removed computationally. From the authors' description of their analysis: Raw reads were preprocessed to remove errors, and CDR3 was defined by IMGT conventions from the conserved cysteine to phenylalanine. Clonality was computed by normalizing Shannon entropy by log2 of the number of productive unique TCRs and subtracting the result from 1. Whether scalp clones were CD4 or CD8 was inferred by matching scalp TCRbeta sequences against CD4 and CD8 repertoires sorted from blood. In its TCRdb copy, this immuneACCESS table keeps in-frame sequences only and misses some clones. Where compared with another copy, unresolved V genes explain less than half of these, and the others have no known cause. Clone size and the V and J calls come from that table; the DNA yielded D and trimming. For this sample the table gives about 110,000 clones, of which 55% to 60% were detected only once. The top ten clones comprise around 25% of the sample.

The CDR3 contains 13 residues, cysteine and phenylalanine counted. Only the CDR3 portion is preserved as DNA: 39 bases, with reading frame beginning at the first base. Clipping removes 8 bases from V and 2 bases from J, with 2 as the unmatched junction base count. CDR1 MNHEY and CDR2 SMNVEV are derived from the germline V gene (reference sequence). Lesional scalp punch biopsies and peripheral blood were obtained from alopecia areata patients. PBMCs were isolated by density centrifugation and stained for CD3, CD4 and CD8, and CD4+ and CD8+ T cells were sorted on a FACSAria. Untreated alopecia areata patients were recruited as part of a multicenter biomarker study. For five or six biomarker-study patients, blood CD8+ T cells were further sorted into NKG2D-low and NKG2D-high fractions.

The clonotype was recovered from a human donor with alopecia areata. The chain couples TRBV27 to TRBJ1-1, and 10 junction bases match TRBD1. The specimen sequenced was NKG2D-low CD8+ T cells sorted from blood. The cell subset or site tag for this specimen amounts to: sorted CD8+ NKG2D-low blood T cells. CDR3 region: CASGTGVNTEAFF. The DNA sequence follows: TGTGCCAGCGGGACAGGGGTAAACACTGAAGCTTTCTTT.